Following are 11 T cell receptor beta chains from one sample sequenced in a study of metastatic and nonmetastatic thyroid tumors. Not a single patient had been given any form of treatment at any point before undergoing thyroid surgery. MiXCR re-clonotyped the PCR reads for TCRdb. The table shows about 25,000 clones, with 22% occurring only once. Sequenced input: blood. These receptors originate from a female donor with papillary thyroid cancer or a benign thyroid nodule (not recorded which). Some clones in this sample may be carry-over from other donors' samples.

Many counts were recorded for this clone. The rearrangement links TRBV12-5 to TRBJ2-1; 8 nucleotides align to TRBD2. There are 15 residues in the CDR3. Germline lookup yields CDR1 LGHNT and CDR2 FRNRAP. The V and J ends lost 6 bases and 2 bases, in that order; junction bases with no gene match: 6. CDR3 loop: CASGQQRGTYNEQFF. The CDR3 DNA follows: TGTGCTAGTGGACAACAGCGGGGGACCTACAATGAGCAGTTCTTC.

The chain links TRBV5-1 to TRBJ2-6, with TRBD2 identical over 9 bases. The J segment lost 0 bases and the V segment lost 4 bases, leaving 5 bases of the junction unmatched. Germline CDR1 reads SGHRS; CDR2 reads YFSETQ. The CDR3 extends over 17 amino acids. CDR3 residues: CASSNGTSSSGANVLTF. The DNA of the CDR3 is TGCGCCAGCAGCAACGGGACTAGCAGCTCTGGGGCCAACGTCCTGACTTTC. Variable domain in full (rest from reference TRBV5-1 and TRBJ2-6): KAGVTQTPRYLIKTRGQQVTLSCSPISGHRSVSWYQQTPGQGLQFLFEYFSETQRNKGNFPGRFSGRQFSNSRSEMNVSTLELGDSALYLCASSNGTSSSGANVLTFGAGSRLTVL.

This clone came up many times. Within the sample, other DNA sequences also encode this same CDR3. This chain uses TRBV9 with TRBJ2-3; D gene uncertain. The CDR3 spans 15 residues. Trimming shortened V by 4 bases and J by 6 bases, and 18 bases separated the two germline ends. Germline lookup yields CDR1 SGDLS and CDR2 YYNGEE. The CDR3 is CASSSDPLPSDTQYF. CDR3 bases: TGTGCCAGCAGCTCAGACCCCCTACCGTCCGATACGCAGTATTTT. Looking up the rest from reference TRBV9 and TRBJ2-3 gives the full variable domain: DSGVTQTPKHLITATGQRVTLRCSPRSGDLSVYWYQQSLDQGLQFLIQYYNGEERAKGNILERFSAQQFPDLHSELNLSSLELGDSALYFCASSSDPLPSDTQYFGPGTRLTVL.

Ten or more counts support this clone. The chain has TRBV4-3 and TRBJ1-2; D is uncertain. The length of the CDR3 is 16 residues. The ends were cut back, 5 bases at V and 0 bases at J, with 16 bases in the middle. Germline-derived CDR1 and CDR2 are LGHNA and YSLEER. Written as DNA, the CDR3 is TGCGCCAGCAGCGGACGAGGGAACCAAGCTAACTATGGCTACACCTTC. Protein product: CASSGRGNQANYGYTF.

This clone showed up many times. A much bigger clone sits one base away, suggesting this may be a read error. The CDR3 reads CSASRDEVKGHTF. In DNA form, the CDR3 reads TGCAGTGCTAGCCGCGACGAGGTCAAGGGCCACACCTTC. The rearrangement uses TRBV20-1 and TRBJ1-2; D not resolved. Per germline, CDR1 DFQATT and CDR2 SNEGSKA (reference sequence). The V end lost 3 bases, the J end lost 12 bases, and 20 bases lay between the germline ends. The CDR3 totals 13 residues.

This clone was seen many times. The V call is TRBV12-3 or TRBV12-4, the J call TRBJ1-1; D gene ambiguous. V lost 5 bases and J lost 0, with 16 bases in between. The length of the CDR3 is 16 residues. DNA for the CDR3: TGTGCCAGCAGTCCCCCAATGTGGCAGGTGAACACTGAAGCTTTCTTT. Translated: CASSPPMWQVNTEAFF.

This clone has a count of ten or more. The CDR3 nucleotides are TGTGCCACCAGTGATGGGACAGCTTATGAAGCTTTCTTT. Residues: CATSDGTAYEAFF. This chain joins TRBV24-1 and TRBJ1-1; 7 bases align to TRBD1. CDR3 length: 13 amino acids. The junction had 4 bases not matched to a gene; V was cut back by 3 bases and J by 7 bases. Germline V CDR1 and CDR2: KGHDR, SFDVKD.

This clone was recorded a few times. The genes are TRBV6-2 or TRBV6-3 and TRBJ2-3; D gene ambiguous. Trimming removed 7 bases at V and 2 bases at J, with 22 bases between. Germline V gives CDR1 MNHEY, CDR2 SVGEGT. The CDR3 contains 17 residues. This chain's CDR3 is CASTKIPMGGTTDTQYF. The CDR3 region has the DNA TGTGCCAGCACCAAGATTCCGATGGGTGGTACCACAGATACGCAGTATTTT.

This clone was seen at least ten times. This sequence joins TRBV11-2 and TRBJ2-3, with TRBD2 identical over 7 bases. The CDR3 has 15 residues. Germline V CDR1 and CDR2: SGHAT, FQNNGV. The junction had 7 bases not matched to a gene; V was cut back by 1 base and J by 6 bases. For the CDR3, the DNA is TGTGCCAGCAGCTTAGGGGCGGGGAGGGTGGATACGCAGTATTTT. Translation gives CASSLGAGRVDTQYF.

The V gene is TRBV2, the J gene TRBJ1-2, with D possibly TRBD1 on 5 matching bases. The V end was cut by 10 bases, the J end by 8 bases, with 14 bases between. CDR3 length: 11 amino acids. CDR1 is SNHLY, CDR2 FYNNEI, per germline. The chain's CDR3 is CANWGGVGYTF. For the CDR3, the DNA is TGTGCCAACTGGGGAGGGGTCGGCTACACCTTC. The whole variable domain, filled in from reference TRBV2 and TRBJ1-2, reads EPEVTQTPSHQVTQMGQEVILRCVPISNHLYFYWYRQILGQKVEFLVSFYNNEISEKSEIFDDQFSVERPDGSNFTLKIRSTKLEDSAMYFCANWGGVGYTFGSGTRLTVV.

This clone was seen ten or more times. This sequence joins TRBV9 and TRBJ2-1; maybe TRBD2 (6 bases). The V gene's germline CDR1 is SGDLS and CDR2 YYNGEE. The CDR3 has 16 residues. V shed 0 bases and J shed 4 bases, with 14 bases lying between them. CDR3 sequence (DNA): TGTGCCAGCAGCGTAGTGGGGCGGGGAGGTTACAATGAGCAGTTCTTC. Protein: CASSVVGRGGYNEQFF.